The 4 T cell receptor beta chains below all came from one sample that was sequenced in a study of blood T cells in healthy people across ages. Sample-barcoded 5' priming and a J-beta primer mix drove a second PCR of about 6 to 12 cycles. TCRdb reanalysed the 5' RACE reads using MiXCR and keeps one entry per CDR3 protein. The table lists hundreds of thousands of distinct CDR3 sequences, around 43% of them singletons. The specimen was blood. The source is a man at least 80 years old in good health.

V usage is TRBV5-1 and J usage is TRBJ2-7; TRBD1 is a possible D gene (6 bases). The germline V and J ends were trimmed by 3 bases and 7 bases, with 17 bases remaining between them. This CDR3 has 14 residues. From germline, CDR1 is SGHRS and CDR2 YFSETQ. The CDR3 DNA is TGCGCCAGCAGCTACGAAAGGGGGACCTGGGAGCAGTACTTC. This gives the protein CASSYERGTWEQYF.

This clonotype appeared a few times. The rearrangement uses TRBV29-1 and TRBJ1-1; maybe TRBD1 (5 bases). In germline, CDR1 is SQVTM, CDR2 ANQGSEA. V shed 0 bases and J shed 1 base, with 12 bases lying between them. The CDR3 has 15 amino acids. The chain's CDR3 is CSVEDSGGRNTEAFF. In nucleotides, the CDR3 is TGCAGCGTTGAAGATAGTGGGGGTCGGAACACTGAAGCTTTCTTT.

The CDR3 sequence is CASSQGASYTGELFF. CDR3 DNA: TGTGCCAGCAGCCAAGGGGCCTCGTACACCGGGGAGCTGTTTTTT. J is TRBJ2-2 and V is TRBV3-1; D ambiguous. Trimming stripped 1 base from V and 3 bases from J, with 9 bases between. The length of the CDR3 is 15 residues. Germline assignment: CDR1 LGHDT and CDR2 YNNKEL (reference sequence).

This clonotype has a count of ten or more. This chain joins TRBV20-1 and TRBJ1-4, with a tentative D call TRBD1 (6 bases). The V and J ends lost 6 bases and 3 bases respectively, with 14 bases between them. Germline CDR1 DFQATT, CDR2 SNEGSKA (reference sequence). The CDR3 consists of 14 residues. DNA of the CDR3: TGCAGTGCAACCCGGACAGAGTCTAATGAAAAACTGTTTTTT. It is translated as CSATRTESNEKLFF.